This TCR beta chain derives from a study of blood T cell repertoires in COVID-19. As for the study in general: Both acute and convalescent COVID-19 samples were obtained from the United States, Italy and Spain. Sources were T cells, B-cell-depleted T cells, or PBMCs; the material itself was cDNA or gDNA.

With 4 bases clipped from V and 5 bases from J, the junction kept 7 bases outside the gene matches. This CDR3 has 14 residues. CDR1 is LNHDA, CDR2 SQIVND, per germline (reference sequence). How the authors handled the data: By means of reference gene primer amplification, nucleated cell counts were estimated. The method was immunoSEQ multiplex PCR; TCRdb's version includes in-frame clones alone and lacks a portion of them. V and J calls and clone size are given by that table; D and trimming were obtained from the DNA. The data hold some 150,000 clones, with 84% observed a single time. This clonotype was obtained from a man in his 70s with acute or convalescent COVID-19. V usage is TRBV19 and J usage is TRBJ1-2; TRBD1 aligns across 7 bases. Sequencing was performed on peripheral blood. CDR3 sequence reads: CASSTPTGRYGYTF. The CDR3 nucleotides are TGTGCCAGTAGTACCCCGACAGGGCGATATGGCTACACCTTC.